The 9 T cell receptor beta chains listed next were all sequenced from one sample in a study of T cells in tuberculosis. As for time point: new active TB diagnosis, blood taken before or within 7 days of starting treatment. Using immunoSEQ multiplex PCR, the repertoire was profiled, and TCRdb retains in-frame clones only, with some absent. The repertoire holds about 38,000 clones, with around 94% as singletons. The sample here was PBMCs, taken at tuberculosis diagnosis. The origin of the receptors is an adult with tuberculosis.

V gene TRBV4-1 combines with J gene TRBJ2-2; D uncertain. The germline V gene encodes CDR1 MGHRA and CDR2 YSYEKL. The germline V and J ends were trimmed by 2 bases and 0 bases, with 7 bases remaining between them. This CDR3 is 15 amino acids long. In DNA form, the CDR3 reads TGCGCCAGCAGCCAAATAACGGCGAACACCGGGGAGCTGTTTTTT. Its translation: CASSQITANTGELFF.

The genes are TRBV30 and TRBJ2-1, with 8 bases that match TRBD2. The V gene's germline CDR1 is GTSNPN and CDR2 SVGIG (reference sequence). The length of the CDR3 is 14 residues. The junction had 4 bases not matched to a gene; V was cut back by 0 bases and J by 6 bases. CDR3 in DNA: TGTGCCTGGAGTGTAACAGCGGGGGCCAATGAGCAGTTCTTC. It translates to CAWSVTAGANEQFF.

The chain couples TRBV18 to TRBJ1-3, with TRBD1 matching 8 bases. The CDR3 is made up of 17 amino acids. The junction had 7 bases not matched to a gene; V was cut back by 3 bases and J by 0 bases. The germline V gene has CDR1 KGHSH and CDR2 LQKENI. CDR3 region: CASSPIQGASSGNTIYF. The DNA of the CDR3 is TGTGCCAGCTCACCGATCCAGGGGGCGAGCTCTGGAAACACCATATATTTT.

The V and J genes are TRBV2 and TRBJ1-5; D uncertain. The germline gives CDR1 SNHLY, CDR2 FYNNEI. The CDR3 is 15 residues long. V lost 4 bases to trimming and J lost 0 bases, with 10 bases between them. The CDR3 nucleotides are TGTGCCAGCAGTGTCTGGGGAGATAGCAATCAGCCCCAGCATTTT. Protein: CASSVWGDSNQPQHF. Combining the CDR3 with reference TRBV2 and TRBJ1-5 gives the whole variable domain EPEVTQTPSHQVTQMGQEVILRCVPISNHLYFYWYRQILGQKVEFLVSFYNNEISEKSEIFDDQFSVERPDGSNFTLKIRSTKLEDSAMYFCASSVWGDSNQPQHFGDGTRLSIL.

The chain is built from TRBV27 and TRBJ1-5, with D uncertain. CDR1 and CDR2 from the germline V gene are MNHEY and SMNVEV (reference sequence). Trimming took 6 bases from V and 4 from J, leaving 10 bases between them. This CDR3 has 13 residues. The CDR3 DNA is TGTGCCAGCAGCCACGGGAGGAATCAGCCCCAGCATTTT. It specifies CASSHGRNQPQHF.

The chain joins TRBV27 to TRBJ1-2, with D possibly matching TRBD1 (6 bases). This CDR3 is 16 amino acids long. From germline, CDR1 is MNHEY and CDR2 SMNVEV (reference sequence). V was clipped by 4 bases and J by 4 bases, with 19 bases between them. CDR3 residues: CASSSVGGPDGYGYTF. The CDR3 bases are TGTGCCAGCAGTTCCGTCGGGGGGCCAGATGGCTATGGCTACACCTTC.

The CDR3 protein is CASSPRLGGRYNEQFF. The DNA of the CDR3 is TGTGCCAGCAGCCCCAGACTAGGGGGCCGTTACAATGAGCAGTTCTTC. The rearrangement links TRBV7-2 to TRBJ2-1; a weak D match, TRBD1 (7 bases). V was pared by 5 bases and J by 4 bases, with 18 bases between. Germline V gene sequence: CDR1 SGHTA, CDR2 FQGNSA. This CDR3 has 16 amino acids.

V usage is TRBV27 and J usage is TRBJ1-1; 8 positions match TRBD1. The CDR3 is 18 amino acids. CDR1 is MNHEY and CDR2 is SMNVEV in the germline V gene (reference sequence). After removal of 3 bases from V and 4 bases from J, the junction contained 16 bases not matched to a gene. CDR3 in DNA: TGTGCCAGCAGTTTTCTAAGGGATGGACAGGGATCGGGCACTGAAGCTTTCTTT. It specifies CASSFLRDGQGSGTEAFF.

This clone appeared a single time. The gene calls are TRBV10-2 and TRBJ1-2, with TRBD1 matching over 9 bases. CDR1 is WSHSY and CDR2 is SAAADI in the germline V gene. Trimming removed 6 bases from V and 3 bases from J; junction bases left unmatched: 2. This CDR3 is built from 13 residues. In DNA, the CDR3 is TGCGCCAGCAGCGACAGGGGGGACTATGGCTACACCTTC. Protein sequence: CASSDRGDYGYTF.